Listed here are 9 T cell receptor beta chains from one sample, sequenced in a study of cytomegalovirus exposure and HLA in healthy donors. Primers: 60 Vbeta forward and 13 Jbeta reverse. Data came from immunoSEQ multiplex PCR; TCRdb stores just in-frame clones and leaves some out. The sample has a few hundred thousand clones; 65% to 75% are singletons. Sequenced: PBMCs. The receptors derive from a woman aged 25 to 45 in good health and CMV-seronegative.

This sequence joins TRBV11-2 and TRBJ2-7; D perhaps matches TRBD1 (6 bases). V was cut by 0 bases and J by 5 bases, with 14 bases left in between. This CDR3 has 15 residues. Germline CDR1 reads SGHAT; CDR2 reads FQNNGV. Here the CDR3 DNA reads TGTGCCAGCAGCTTAGATCGGGCCAGGGGTCACGAGCAGTACTTC. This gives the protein CASSLDRARGHEQYF.

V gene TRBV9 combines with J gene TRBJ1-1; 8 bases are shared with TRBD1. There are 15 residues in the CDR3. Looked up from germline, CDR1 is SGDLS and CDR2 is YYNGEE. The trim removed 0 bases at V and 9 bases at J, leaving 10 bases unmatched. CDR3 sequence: CASSVGPGGYRKAFF. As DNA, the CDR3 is TGTGCCAGCAGCGTAGGTCCAGGGGGCTATCGAAAAGCTTTCTTT.

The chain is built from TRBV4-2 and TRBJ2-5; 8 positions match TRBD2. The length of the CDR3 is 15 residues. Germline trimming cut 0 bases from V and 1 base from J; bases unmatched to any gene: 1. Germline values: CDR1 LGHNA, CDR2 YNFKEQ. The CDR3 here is CASSQESGGQETQYF. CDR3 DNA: TGTGCCAGCAGCCAAGAGAGCGGGGGCCAAGAGACCCAGTACTTC.

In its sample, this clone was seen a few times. The CDR3 sequence: CASSLVTDSYNEQFF. Written as DNA, the CDR3 is TGTGCCAGCAGCTTAGTAACAGACTCCTACAATGAGCAGTTCTTC. The chain carries TRBV7-6 and TRBJ2-1; D gene ambiguous. Germline lookup yields CDR1 SGHVS and CDR2 FNYEAQ. The V gene lost 1 base and the J gene lost 0 bases, with 7 bases spanning the gap. CDR3 length: 15 amino acids. Filled out from reference TRBV7-6 and TRBJ2-1, the complete variable domain reads GAGVSQSPRYKVTKRGQDVALRCDPISGHVSLYWYRQALGQGPEFLTYFNYEAQQDKSGLPNDRFSAERPEGSISTLTIQRTEQRDSAMYRCASSLVTDSYNEQFFGPGTRLTVL.

CDR3 protein: CASSTPGLAYEQYF. CDR3 bases: TGTGCCAGTAGTACCCCGGGGTTAGCCTACGAGCAGTACTTC. The chain couples TRBV19 to TRBJ2-7; perhaps TRBD2 as D (5 bases). Trimming cost V 4 bases and J 2 bases, with 12 bases left between them. Germline assignment: CDR1 LNHDA and CDR2 SQIVND (reference sequence). This CDR3 spans 14 amino acids.

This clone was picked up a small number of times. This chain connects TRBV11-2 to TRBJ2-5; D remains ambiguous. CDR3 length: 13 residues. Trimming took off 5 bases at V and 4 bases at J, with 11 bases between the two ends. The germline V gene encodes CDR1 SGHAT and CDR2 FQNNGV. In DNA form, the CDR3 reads TGTGCCAGCAGCCGAAACCTCGGAGAGACCCAGTACTTC. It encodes CASSRNLGETQYF.

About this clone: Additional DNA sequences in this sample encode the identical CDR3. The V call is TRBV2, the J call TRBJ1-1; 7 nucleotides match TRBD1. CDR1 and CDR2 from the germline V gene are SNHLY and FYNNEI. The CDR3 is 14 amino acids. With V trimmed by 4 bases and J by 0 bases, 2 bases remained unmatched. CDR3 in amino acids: CASSVDRVNTEAFF. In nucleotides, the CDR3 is TGTGCCAGCAGTGTCGACAGGGTGAACACTGAAGCTTTCTTT. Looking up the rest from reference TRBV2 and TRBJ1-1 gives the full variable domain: EPEVTQTPSHQVTQMGQEVILRCVPISNHLYFYWYRQILGQKVEFLVSFYNNEISEKSEIFDDQFSVERPDGSNFTLKIRSTKLEDSAMYFCASSVDRVNTEAFFGQGTRLTVV.

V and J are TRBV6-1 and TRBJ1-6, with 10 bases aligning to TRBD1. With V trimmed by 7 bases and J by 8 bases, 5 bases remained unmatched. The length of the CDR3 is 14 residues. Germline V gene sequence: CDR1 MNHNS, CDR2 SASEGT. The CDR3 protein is CASNFGQGDSPLHF. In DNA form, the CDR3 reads TGTGCCAGCAACTTCGGACAGGGGGATTCACCCCTCCACTTT.

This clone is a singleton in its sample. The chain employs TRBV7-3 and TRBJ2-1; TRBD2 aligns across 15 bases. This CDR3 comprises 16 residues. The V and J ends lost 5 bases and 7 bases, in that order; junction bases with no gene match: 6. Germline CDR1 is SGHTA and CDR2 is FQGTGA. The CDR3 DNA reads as TGTGCCAGCAGCGCTGGACTAGCGGGAGGGCCAAATGAGCAGTTCTTC. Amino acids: CASSAGLAGGPNEQFF. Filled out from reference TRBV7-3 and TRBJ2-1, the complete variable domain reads GAGVSQTPSNKVTEKGKYVELRCDPISGHTALYWYRQSLGQGPEFLIYFQGTGAADDSGLPNDRFFAVRPEGSVSTLKIQRTERGDSAVYLCASSAGLAGGPNEQFFGPGTRLTVL.